The clone carrying this TCR beta chain was counted a few times. Its antigen is not known. One entry per CDR3 protein results from TCRdb running MiXCR on the 5' RACE reads. The repertoire holds more than 350,000 distinct CDR3 sequences, with 16% as singletons. This record belongs to a study of T-cell memory formation after mild COVID-19. Background on the study: Clusters of TCRs were largely donor specific.

Study-wide findings and caveats: For contracting clones, CD4+ ones sat mainly in CM and EM, CD8+ in EMRA. Clones that contracted from day 15 to 85 were balanced CD4/CD8, while later expanders leaned CD4+. Memory from before infection featured some responding clones, which suggests cross-reactive memory joined.

This TCR came from a man younger than 30 who had mild COVID-19 (a few samples of this study predate the infection). Cell type and time point are not known. Sample: PBMCs or a T cell subset sorted from them (not recorded which).

This CDR3 is CASSWGQGAYGYTF. Written as DNA, the CDR3 is TGCGCCAGCAGCTGGGGACAGGGGGCCTATGGCTACACCTTC. V usage is TRBV5-1 and J usage is TRBJ1-2; 12 positions agree with TRBD1. The CDR3 has 14 residues. Germline CDR1 reads SGHRS; CDR2 reads YFSETQ. V trimming: 3 bases; J trimming: 4 bases; junction bases outside the gene matches: 1. Full variable domain (outside the CDR3, taken from reference TRBV5-1 and TRBJ1-2): KAGVTQTPRYLIKTRGQQVTLSCSPISGHRSVSWYQQTPGQGLQFLFEYFSETQRNKGNFPGRFSGRQFSNSRSEMNVSTLELGDSALYLCASSWGQGAYGYTFGSGTRLTVV.